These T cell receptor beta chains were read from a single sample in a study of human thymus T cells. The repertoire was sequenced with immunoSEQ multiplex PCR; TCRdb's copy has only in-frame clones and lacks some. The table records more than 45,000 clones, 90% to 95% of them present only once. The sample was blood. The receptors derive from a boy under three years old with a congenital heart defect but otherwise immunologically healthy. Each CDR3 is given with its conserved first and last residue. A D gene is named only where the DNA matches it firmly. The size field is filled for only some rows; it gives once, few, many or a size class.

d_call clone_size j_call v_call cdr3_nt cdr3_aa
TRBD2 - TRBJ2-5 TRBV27 TGTGCCAGCAGACGTAAGCGGGAGGGATCCCAGTACTTC CASRRKREGSQYF
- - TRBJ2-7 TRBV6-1 TGTGCCAGCAGTGAAGCGGGGGTGACCCTCTACGAGCAGTACTTC CASSEAGVTLYEQYF
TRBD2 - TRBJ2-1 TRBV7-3 TGTGCCAGCAGCCCTATCGGGACTAGCGGGGAGGGTGAGCAGTTCTTC CASSPIGTSGEGEQFF
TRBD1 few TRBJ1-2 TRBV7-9 TGTGCCAGCAGCTTTGGGACAGGGTATGGCTACACCTTC CASSFGTGYGYTF
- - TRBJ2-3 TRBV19 TGTGCCAGTAGTATCCTCGACACAGATACGCAGTATTTT CASSILDTDTQYF
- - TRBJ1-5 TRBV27 TGTGCCAGCAGTTTAGGGGGGCCCTTGCAGCCCCAGCATTTT CASSLGGPLQPQHF
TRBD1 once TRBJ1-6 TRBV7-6 TGTGCCAGCAGCCTAAGGACAGGGAGTTCACCCCTCCACTTT CASSLRTGSSPLHF
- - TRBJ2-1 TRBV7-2 TGTGCCAGCAGCTTAGTGAGAAGGAATGAGCAGTTCTTC CASSLVRRNEQFF
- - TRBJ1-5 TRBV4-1 TGCGCCAGCAGCCAAGATGGGGGGTACAAGGGCAATCAGCCCCAGCATTTT CASSQDGGYKGNQPQHF
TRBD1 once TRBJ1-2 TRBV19 TGTGCCAGTAAGGACAGGGGACTTTATGGCTACACCTTC CASKDRGLYGYTF
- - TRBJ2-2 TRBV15 TGTGCCACCAGCAAATCCAGGGGTTACACCGGGGAGCTGTTTTTT CATSKSRGYTGELFF
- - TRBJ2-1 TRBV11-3 TGTGCCAGCAGCTCCACCGACGAGGACAATGAGCAGTTCTTC CASSSTDEDNEQFF
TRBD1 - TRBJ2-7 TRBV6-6 TGTGCCAGCAGCCCCGGACAGGGGGCTCACGAGCAGTACTTC CASSPGQGAHEQYF
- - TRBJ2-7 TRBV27 TGTGCCAGCAGTTTAAAACCCGGTTCGGGACTTTACGAGCAGTACTTC CASSLKPGSGLYEQYF
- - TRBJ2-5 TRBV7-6 TGTGCCAGCAGCTTTTTAGGAGGGCCAGAGACCCAGTACTTC CASSFLGGPETQYF
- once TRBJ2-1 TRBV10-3 TGTGCCATCAGCAAACAGGAGAGCTCCTACAATGAGCAGTTCTTC CAISKQESSYNEQFF
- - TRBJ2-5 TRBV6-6 TGTGCCAGCAGCCACCTGGAAGTCGGAGAGACCCAGTACTTC CASSHLEVGETQYF
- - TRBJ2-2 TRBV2 TGTGCCAGCAGTACTAATAGGGTGGAGGTGACCGGGGAGCTGTTTTTT CASSTNRVEVTGELFF
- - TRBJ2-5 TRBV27 TGTGCCAGCAGGGGGCGGGGGCGGGAGACCCAGTACTTC CASRGRGRETQYF
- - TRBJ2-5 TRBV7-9 TGTGCCAGCGGACCGGGAACAACGGAGACCCAGTACTTC CASGPGTTETQYF
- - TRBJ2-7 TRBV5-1 TGCGCCAGCAGCTTGGACAGGTTTACCTACGAGCAGTACTTC CASSLDRFTYEQYF
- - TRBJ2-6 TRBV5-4 TGTTGGGGGATCTCTGGGGCCAACGTCCTGACTTTC CWGISGANVLTF
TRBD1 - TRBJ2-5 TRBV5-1 TGCGCCAGCAGCTGGACAGGGGGCAAAGAGACCCAGTACTTC CASSWTGGKETQYF